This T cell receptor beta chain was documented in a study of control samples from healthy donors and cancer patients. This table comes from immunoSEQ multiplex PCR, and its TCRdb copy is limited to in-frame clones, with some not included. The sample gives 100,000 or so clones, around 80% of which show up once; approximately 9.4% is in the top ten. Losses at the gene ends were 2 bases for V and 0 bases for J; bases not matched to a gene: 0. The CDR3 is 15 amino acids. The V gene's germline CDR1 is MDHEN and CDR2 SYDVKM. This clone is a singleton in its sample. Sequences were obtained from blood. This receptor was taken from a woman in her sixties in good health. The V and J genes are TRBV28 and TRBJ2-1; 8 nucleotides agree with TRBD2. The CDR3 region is CASSLSGSSYNEQFF. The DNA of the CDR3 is TGTGCCAGCAGTTTAAGCGGGAGCTCCTACAATGAGCAGTTCTTC.